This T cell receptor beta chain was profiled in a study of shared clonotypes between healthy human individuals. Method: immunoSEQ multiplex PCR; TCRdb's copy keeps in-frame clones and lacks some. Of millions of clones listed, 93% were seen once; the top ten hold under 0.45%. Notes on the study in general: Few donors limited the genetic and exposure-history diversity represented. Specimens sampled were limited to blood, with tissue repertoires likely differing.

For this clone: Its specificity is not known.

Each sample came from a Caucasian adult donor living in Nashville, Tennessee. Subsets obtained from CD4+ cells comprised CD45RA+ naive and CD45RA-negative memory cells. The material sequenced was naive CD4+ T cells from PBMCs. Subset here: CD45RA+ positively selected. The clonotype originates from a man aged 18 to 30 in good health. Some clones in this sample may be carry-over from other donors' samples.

The CDR3 reads CASSVTGRPDTQYF. The CDR3 nucleotides read TGTGCCAGCAGTGTGACAGGGCGTCCAGATACGCAGTATTTT. The chain carries TRBV28 and TRBJ2-3; 7 positions agree with TRBD1. Germline CDR1 reads MDHEN; CDR2 reads SYDVKM. This CDR3 spans 14 amino acids. With 5 bases clipped from V and 4 bases from J, the junction kept 6 bases outside the gene matches.